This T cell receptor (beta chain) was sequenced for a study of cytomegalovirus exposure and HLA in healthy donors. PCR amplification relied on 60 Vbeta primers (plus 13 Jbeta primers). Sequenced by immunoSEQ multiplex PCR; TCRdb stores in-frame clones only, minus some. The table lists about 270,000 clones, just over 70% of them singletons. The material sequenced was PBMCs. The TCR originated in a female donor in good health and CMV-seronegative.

The CDR3 DNA reads as TGTGCCAGCAGTGGAGGCCAGTCCTACGAGCAGTACTTC. Translation: CASSGGQSYEQYF. The chain employs TRBV6-1 and TRBJ2-7, with unresolved D. With 4 bases removed from V and 1 base from J, the gap between germline ends came to 8 bases. Germline CDR1 reads MNHNS; CDR2 reads SASEGT. The CDR3 spans 13 residues.